The present entry profiles one T cell receptor beta chain with its context. This sample was included in a study of technical replicates of blood from a few donors. The data were produced by immunoSEQ multiplex PCR, yet TCRdb's version contains in-frame clones alone and is incomplete. The repertoire holds 74,000 or so clones, with approximately 96% as singletons. This CDR3 is built from 15 residues. Per the germline V gene, CDR1 is SGHTA and CDR2 is FQGTGA. Trimming took 3 bases from V and 1 from J, leaving 11 bases between them. The receptor was derived from a human donor in good health. Sample: T cells isolated from PBMCs. The chain joins TRBV7-3 to TRBJ2-3, with D possibly TRBD2 on 7 matching bases. CDR3 sequence: CASSLGEGGTDTQYF. The CDR3 DNA reads as TGTGCCAGCAGCTTGGGGGAGGGGGGCACAGATACGCAGTATTTT. The full variable domain, with the rest looked up from reference TRBV7-3 and TRBJ2-3, is GAGVSQTPSNKVTEKGKYVELRCDPISGHTALYWYRQSLGQGPEFLIYFQGTGAADDSGLPNDRFFAVRPEGSVSTLKIQRTERGDSAVYLCASSLGEGGTDTQYFGPGTRLTVL.